This T cell receptor (beta chain) was sequenced in a study of identical twins. Healthy Caucasians, and only they, were the donors. Study-wide results and caveats: Findings came from cross-sectional statistics, without long-term follow-up of donors. Invariant T cells like MAIT and iNKT could partly confound the zero-insertion analyses. Cord blood's abundant beta clonotypes had fewer insertions, unlike memory repertoires.

V lost 0 bases to trimming and J lost 0 bases, with 8 bases between them. Germline CDR1 is SGHRS and CDR2 is YFSETQ. The CDR3 is made up of 15 amino acids. This clonotype showed up many times. Antigen specificity is unknown. TCRdb used MiXCR to reprocess the 5' RACE reads, holding one entry per CDR3 protein. The sample records 350,000 or so distinct CDR3 sequences, about 9% being singletons. Sequencing was carried out using naive T cells sorted from blood. J is TRBJ2-3 and V is TRBV5-1; no firm D call. This TCR was recovered from a woman aged 45 to 65 in good health. CDR3 region: CASSLDRTSTDTQYF. The CDR3 bases are TGCGCCAGCAGCTTGGACAGAACTAGCACAGATACGCAGTATTTT.